The T cell receptor (beta chain) under discussion was sequenced for a study of T-cell reconstitution after alpha-beta-depleted transplantation in children. A TCRbeta library incorporating unique molecular identifiers was prepared. MiXCR was run by TCRdb on the PCR reads, yielding one entry per CDR3 protein. The sample comprises 300,000 to 400,000 distinct CDR3 sequences, 15% to 20% of which are singletons, and around 41% rests with the top ten. This clonotype was observed at least ten times. This receptor was obtained from a male patient under 10 years old who had a stem cell transplant for acute lymphoblastic leukemia, so the T cells may come from the graft donor. The source material was PBMCs, mostly from graft donor cells, sampled 360 days after TCRalphabeta/CD19-depleted stem cell transplant.

CDR3: CSVSRVKETQYF. The DNA for the CDR3 is TGCAGCGTTTCAAGGGTTAAAGAGACCCAGTACTTC. The chain links TRBV29-1 to TRBJ2-5; D uncertain. The CDR3 is made up of 12 amino acids. V lost 5 bases to trimming and J lost 3 bases, with 10 bases between them. The V gene's germline CDR1 is SQVTM and CDR2 ANQGSEA.